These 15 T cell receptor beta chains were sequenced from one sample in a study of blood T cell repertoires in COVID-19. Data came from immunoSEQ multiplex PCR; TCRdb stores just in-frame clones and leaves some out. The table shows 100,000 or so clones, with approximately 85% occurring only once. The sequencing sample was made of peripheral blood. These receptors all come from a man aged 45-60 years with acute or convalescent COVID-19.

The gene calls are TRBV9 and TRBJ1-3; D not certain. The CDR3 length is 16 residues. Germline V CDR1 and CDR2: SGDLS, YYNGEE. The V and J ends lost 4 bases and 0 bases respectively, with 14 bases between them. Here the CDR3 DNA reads TGTGCCAGCAGCTTAAGCCCCCTGAGCTCTGGAAACACCATATATTTT. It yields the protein CASSLSPLSSGNTIYF.

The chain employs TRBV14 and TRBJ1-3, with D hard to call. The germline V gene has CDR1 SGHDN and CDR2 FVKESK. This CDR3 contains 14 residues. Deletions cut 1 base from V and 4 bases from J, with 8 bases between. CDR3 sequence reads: CASSQAYVGNTIYF. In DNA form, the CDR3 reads TGTGCCAGCAGCCAAGCCTACGTCGGAAACACCATATATTTT.

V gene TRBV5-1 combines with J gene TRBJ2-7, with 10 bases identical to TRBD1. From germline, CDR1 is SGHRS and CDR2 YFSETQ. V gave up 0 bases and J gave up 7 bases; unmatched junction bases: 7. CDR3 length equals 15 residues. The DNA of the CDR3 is TGCGCCAGCAGCTTGGGGGACAGGGGTTGGTATGAGCAGTACTTC. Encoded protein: CASSLGDRGWYEQYF.

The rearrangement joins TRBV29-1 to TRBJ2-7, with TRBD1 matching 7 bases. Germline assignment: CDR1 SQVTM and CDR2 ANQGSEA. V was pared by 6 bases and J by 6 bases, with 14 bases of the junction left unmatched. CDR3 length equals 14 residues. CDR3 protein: CSVRKQGVRSEQYF. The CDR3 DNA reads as TGCAGCGTCCGGAAGCAGGGGGTCCGAAGCGAGCAGTACTTC.

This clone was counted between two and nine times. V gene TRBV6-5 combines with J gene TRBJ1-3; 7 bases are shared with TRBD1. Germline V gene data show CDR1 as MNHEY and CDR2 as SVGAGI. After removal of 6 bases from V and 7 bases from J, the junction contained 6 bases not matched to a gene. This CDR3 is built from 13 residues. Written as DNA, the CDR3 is TGTGCCAGCAGCGACAGGGAGGCTAACACCATATATTTT. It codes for CASSDREANTIYF.

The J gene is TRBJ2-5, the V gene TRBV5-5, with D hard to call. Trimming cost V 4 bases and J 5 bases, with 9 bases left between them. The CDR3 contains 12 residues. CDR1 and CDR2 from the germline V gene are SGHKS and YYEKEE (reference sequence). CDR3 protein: CASSPPGETQYF. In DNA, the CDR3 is TGTGCCAGCAGCCCCCCTGGCGAGACCCAGTACTTC.

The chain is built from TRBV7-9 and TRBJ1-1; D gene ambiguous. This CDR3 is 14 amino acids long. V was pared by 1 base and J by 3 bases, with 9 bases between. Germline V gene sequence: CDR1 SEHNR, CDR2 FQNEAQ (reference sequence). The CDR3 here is CASSLVSRYTEAFF. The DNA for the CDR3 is TGTGCCAGCAGCTTAGTATCCAGGTACACTGAAGCTTTCTTT. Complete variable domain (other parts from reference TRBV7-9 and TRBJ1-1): DTGVSQNPRHKITKRGQNVTFRCDPISEHNRLYWYRQTLGQGPEFLTYFQNEAQLEKSRLLSDRFSAERPKGSFSTLEIQRTEQGDSAMYLCASSLVSRYTEAFFGQGTRLTVV.

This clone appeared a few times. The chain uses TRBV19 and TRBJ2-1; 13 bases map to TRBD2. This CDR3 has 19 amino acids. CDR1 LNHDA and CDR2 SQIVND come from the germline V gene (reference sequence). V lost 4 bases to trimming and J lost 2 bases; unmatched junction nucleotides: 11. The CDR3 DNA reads TGTGCCAGTAGTAGGCAGGGACTAGCGGGGACCATAGCCTACAATGAGCAGTTCTTC. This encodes CASSRQGLAGTIAYNEQFF.

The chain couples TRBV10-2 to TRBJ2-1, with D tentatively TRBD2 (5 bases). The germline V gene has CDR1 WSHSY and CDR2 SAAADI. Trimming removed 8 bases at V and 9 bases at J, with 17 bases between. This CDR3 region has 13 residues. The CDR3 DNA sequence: TGCGCCAGCGGCCAGGACCGCCGGGGTGAGCAGTTCTTC. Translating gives CASGQDRRGEQFF.

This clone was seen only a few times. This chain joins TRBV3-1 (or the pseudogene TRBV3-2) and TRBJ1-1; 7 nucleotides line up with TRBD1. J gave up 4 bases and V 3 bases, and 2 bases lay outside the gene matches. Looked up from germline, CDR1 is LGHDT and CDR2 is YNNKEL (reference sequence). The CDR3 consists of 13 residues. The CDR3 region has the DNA TGTGCCAGCAGCCAGACAGGGTCCACTGAAGCTTTCTTT. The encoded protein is CASSQTGSTEAFF.

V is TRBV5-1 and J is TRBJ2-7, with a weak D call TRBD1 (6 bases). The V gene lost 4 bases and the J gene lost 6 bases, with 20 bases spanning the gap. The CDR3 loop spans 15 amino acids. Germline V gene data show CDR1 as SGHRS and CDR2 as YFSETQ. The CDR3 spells CASSVTGFGSGEQYF. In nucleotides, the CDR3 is TGCGCCAGCAGCGTGACAGGATTCGGTAGTGGCGAGCAGTACTTC.

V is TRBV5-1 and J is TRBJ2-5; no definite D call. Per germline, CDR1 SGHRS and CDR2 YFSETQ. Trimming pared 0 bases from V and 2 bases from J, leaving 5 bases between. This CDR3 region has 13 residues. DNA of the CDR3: TGCGCCAGCAGCTTGGGGCGGCAAGAGACCCAGTACTTC. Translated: CASSLGRQETQYF.

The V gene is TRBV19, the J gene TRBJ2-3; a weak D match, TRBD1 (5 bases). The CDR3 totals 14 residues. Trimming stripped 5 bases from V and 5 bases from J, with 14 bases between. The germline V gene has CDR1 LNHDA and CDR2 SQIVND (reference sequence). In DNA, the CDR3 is TGTGCCAGTAGTCCCCGGTGGGGCGGAGATACGCAGTATTTT. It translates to CASSPRWGGDTQYF.

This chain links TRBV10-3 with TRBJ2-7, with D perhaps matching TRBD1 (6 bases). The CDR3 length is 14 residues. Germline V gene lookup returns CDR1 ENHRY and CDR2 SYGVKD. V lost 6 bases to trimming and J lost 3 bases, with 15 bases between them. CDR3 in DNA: TGTGCCATCAGCCCGCAGGGGACCCACTACGAGCAGTACTTC. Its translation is CAISPQGTHYEQYF.

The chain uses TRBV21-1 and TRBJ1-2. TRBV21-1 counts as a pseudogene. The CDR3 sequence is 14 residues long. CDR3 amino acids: CASSSRGKDYGYTF. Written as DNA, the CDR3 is TGTGCCAGCAGTTCGAGAGGGAAGGACTATGGCTACACCTTC.